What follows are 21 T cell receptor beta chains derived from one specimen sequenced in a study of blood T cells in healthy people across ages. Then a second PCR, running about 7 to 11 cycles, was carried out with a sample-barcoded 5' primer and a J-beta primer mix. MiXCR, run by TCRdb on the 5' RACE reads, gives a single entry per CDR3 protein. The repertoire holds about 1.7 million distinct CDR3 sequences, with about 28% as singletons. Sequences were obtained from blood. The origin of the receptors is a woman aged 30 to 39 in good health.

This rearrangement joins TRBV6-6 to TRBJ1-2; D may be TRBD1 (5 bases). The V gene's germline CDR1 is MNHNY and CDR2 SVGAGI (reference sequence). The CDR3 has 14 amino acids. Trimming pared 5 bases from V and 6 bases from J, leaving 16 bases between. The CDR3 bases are TGTGCCAGCAGTACGCCCGGGACGGTTGATGGCTACACCTTC. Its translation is CASSTPGTVDGYTF.

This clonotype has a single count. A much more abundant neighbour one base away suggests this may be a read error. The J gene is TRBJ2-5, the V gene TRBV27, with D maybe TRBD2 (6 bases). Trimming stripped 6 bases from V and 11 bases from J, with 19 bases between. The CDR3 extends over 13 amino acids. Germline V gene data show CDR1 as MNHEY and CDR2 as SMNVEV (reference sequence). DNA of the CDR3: TGTGCCAGCAGGTTAATACGGACGGGGAGGCAGTACTTC. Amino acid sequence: CASRLIRTGRQYF.

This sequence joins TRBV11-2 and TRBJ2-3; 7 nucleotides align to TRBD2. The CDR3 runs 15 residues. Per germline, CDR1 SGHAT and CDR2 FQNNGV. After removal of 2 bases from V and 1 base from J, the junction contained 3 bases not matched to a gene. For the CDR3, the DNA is TGTGCCAGCAGCTTATCCCGGGGGGGCACAGATACGCAGTATTTT. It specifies CASSLSRGGTDTQYF.

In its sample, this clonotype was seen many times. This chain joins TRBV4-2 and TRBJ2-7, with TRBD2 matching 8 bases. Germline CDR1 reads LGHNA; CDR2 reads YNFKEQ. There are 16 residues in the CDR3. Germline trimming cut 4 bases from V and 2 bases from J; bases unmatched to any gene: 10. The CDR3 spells CASSPETSGLAYEQYF. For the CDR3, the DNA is TGTGCCAGCAGCCCCGAAACTAGCGGCCTAGCCTACGAGCAGTACTTC.

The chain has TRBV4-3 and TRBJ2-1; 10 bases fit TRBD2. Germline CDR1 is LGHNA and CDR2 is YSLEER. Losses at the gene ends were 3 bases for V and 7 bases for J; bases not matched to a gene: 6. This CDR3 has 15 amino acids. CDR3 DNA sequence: TGCGCCAGCAGCCAGGGGACTAGCGAGTTAAATGAGCAGTTCTTC. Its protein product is CASSQGTSELNEQFF.

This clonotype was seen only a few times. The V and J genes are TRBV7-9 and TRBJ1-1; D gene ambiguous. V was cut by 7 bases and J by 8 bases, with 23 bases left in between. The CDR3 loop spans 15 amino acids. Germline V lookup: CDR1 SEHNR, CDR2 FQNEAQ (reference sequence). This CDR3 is CASTQSRAEGEEAFF. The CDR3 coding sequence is TGTGCCAGCACTCAAAGCCGGGCGGAGGGAGAAGAAGCTTTCTTT.

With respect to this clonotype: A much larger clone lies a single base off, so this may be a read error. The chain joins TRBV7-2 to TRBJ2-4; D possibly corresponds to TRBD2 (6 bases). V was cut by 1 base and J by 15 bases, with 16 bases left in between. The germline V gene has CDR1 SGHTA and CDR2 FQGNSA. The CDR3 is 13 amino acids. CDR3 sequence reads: CASSLETRGERYF. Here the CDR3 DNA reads TGTGCCAGCAGCTTAGAGACGCGGGGCGAGCGGTACTTC.

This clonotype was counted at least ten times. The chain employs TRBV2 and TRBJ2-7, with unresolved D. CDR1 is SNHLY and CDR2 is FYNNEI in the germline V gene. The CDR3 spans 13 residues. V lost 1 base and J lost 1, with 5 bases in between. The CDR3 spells CASSEEGSYEQYF. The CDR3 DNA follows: TGTGCCAGCAGTGAAGAGGGATCCTACGAGCAGTACTTC.

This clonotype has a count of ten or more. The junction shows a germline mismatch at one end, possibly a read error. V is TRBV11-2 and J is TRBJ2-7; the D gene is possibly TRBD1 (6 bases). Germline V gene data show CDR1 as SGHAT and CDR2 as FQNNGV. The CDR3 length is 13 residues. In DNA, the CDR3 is TGCGCCAGCAGTAGCCAGGGGACCTACGAGCAGTACTTC. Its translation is CASSSQGTYEQYF.

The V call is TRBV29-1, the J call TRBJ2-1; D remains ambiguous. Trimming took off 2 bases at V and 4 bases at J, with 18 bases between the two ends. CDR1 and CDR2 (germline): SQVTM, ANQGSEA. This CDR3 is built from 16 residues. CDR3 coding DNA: TGCAGCGTTGAACCCCCGGGCGTCTACACTTACAATGAGCAGTTCTTC. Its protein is CSVEPPGVYTYNEQFF.

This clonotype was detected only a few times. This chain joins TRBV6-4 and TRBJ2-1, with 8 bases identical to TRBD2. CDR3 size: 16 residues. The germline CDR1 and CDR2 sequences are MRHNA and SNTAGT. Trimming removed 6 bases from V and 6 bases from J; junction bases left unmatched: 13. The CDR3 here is CASSNKAGAQGNEQFF. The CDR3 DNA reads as TGTGCCAGCAGCAACAAAGCGGGAGCTCAAGGCAATGAGCAGTTCTTC.

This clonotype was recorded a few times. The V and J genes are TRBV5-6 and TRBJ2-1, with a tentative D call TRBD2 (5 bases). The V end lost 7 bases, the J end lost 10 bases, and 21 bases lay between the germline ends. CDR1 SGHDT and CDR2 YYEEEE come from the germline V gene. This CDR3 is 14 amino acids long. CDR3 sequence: CASALRTRGNEQFF. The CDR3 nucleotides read TGTGCCAGCGCCCTCCGAACAAGAGGGAACGAGCAGTTCTTC.

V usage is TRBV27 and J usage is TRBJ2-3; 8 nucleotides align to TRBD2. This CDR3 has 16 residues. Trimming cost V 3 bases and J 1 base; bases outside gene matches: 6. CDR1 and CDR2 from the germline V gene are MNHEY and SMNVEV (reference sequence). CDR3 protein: CASSFRRAGGTDTQYF. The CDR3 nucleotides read TGTGCCAGCAGTTTCCGGCGAGCGGGGGGCACAGATACGCAGTATTTT.

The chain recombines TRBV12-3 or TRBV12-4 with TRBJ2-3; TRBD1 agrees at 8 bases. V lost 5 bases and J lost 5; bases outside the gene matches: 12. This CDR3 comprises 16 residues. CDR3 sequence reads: CASSHRVQGAGDTQYF. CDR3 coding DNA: TGTGCCAGCAGTCACCGAGTGCAGGGGGCGGGAGATACGCAGTATTTT.

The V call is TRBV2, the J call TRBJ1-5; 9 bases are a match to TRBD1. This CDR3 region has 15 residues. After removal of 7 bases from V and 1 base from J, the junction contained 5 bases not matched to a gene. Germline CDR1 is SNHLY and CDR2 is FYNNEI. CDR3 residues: CASNLQGASNQPQHF. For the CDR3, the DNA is TGTGCCAGCAACCTACAGGGGGCGAGCAATCAGCCCCAGCATTTT.

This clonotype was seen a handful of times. Here the CDR3 reads CASSWAGATGELFF. DNA for the CDR3: TGTGCCAGCAGCTGGGCAGGAGCCACCGGGGAGCTGTTTTTT. This rearrangement joins TRBV7-2 to TRBJ2-2; D call uncertain. CDR3 length equals 14 residues. V shed 4 bases and J shed 4 bases, with 10 bases lying between them. Germline CDR1 and CDR2: SGHTA and FQGNSA.

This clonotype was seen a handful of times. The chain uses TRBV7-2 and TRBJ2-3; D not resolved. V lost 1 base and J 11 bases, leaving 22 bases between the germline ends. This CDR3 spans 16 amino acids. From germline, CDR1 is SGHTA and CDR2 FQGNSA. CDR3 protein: CASSLDPGRKILEQYF. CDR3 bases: TGTGCCAGCAGCTTAGATCCCGGCCGCAAGATATTGGAGCAGTATTTT. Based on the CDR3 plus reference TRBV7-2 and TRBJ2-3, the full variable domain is GAGVSQSPSNKVTEKGKDVELRCDPISGHTALYWYRQSLGQGLEFLIYFQGNSAPDKSGLPSDRFSAERTGGSVSTLTIQRTQQEDSAVYLCASSLDPGRKILEQYFGPGTRLTVL.

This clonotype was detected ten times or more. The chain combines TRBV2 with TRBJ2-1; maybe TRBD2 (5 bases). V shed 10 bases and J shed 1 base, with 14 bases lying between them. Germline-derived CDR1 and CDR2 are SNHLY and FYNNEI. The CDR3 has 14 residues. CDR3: CATATRRSYNEQFF. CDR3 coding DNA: TGTGCCACTGCTACTAGGAGGTCCTACAATGAGCAGTTCTTC.

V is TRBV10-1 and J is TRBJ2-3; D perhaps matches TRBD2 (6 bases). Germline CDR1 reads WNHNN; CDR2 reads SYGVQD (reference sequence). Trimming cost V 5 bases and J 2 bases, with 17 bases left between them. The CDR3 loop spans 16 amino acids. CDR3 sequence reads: CASSTSERADTDTQYF. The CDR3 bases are TGCGCCAGCAGTACCTCAGAGCGGGCAGACACAGATACGCAGTATTTT.

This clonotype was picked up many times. CDR3 protein: CASSQGLAVGYGYTF. The CDR3, as DNA: TGCGCCAGCAGCCAAGGCCTAGCGGTAGGCTATGGCTACACCTTC. The chain carries TRBV4-3 and TRBJ1-2; D remains ambiguous. This CDR3 has 15 amino acids. Trimming cost V 1 base and J 4 bases, with 13 bases left between them. CDR1 LGHNA and CDR2 YSLEER come from the germline V gene.

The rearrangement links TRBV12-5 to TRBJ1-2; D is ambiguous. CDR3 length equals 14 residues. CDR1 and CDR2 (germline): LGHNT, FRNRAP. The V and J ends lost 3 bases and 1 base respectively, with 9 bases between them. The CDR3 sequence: CASGLLRVNYGYTF. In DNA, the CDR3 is TGTGCTAGTGGTTTACTGCGAGTTAACTATGGCTACACCTTC.